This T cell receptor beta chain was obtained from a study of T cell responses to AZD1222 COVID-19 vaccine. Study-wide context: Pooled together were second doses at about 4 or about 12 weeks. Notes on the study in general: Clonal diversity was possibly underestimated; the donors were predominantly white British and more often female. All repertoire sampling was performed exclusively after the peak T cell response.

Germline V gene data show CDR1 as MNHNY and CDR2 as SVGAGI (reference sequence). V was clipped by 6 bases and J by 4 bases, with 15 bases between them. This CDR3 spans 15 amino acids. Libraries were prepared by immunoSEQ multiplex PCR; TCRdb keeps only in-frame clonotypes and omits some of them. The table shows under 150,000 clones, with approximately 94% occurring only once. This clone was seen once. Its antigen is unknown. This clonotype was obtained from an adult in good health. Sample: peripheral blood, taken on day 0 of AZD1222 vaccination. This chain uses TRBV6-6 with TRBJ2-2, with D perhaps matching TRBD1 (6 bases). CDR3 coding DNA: TGTGCCAGCAGCTCCTTGGGGGCTACCACCGGGGAGCTGTTTTTT. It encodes CASSSLGATTGELFF.